This TCR beta chain was sequenced in a study of blood T cell repertoires in COVID-19. Libraries were prepared by immunoSEQ multiplex PCR; TCRdb keeps only in-frame clonotypes and omits some of them. The sample lists approximately 260,000 clones, around 90% occurring once. Deletions cut 0 bases from V and 6 bases from J, with 14 bases between. Germline V gene sequence: CDR1 SGDLS, CDR2 YYNGEE. There are 15 residues in the CDR3. Specimen: peripheral blood. The origin of this receptor is a woman aged 40 to 49 with acute or convalescent COVID-19. The chain carries TRBV9 and TRBJ2-3; the D gene is possibly TRBD1 (5 bases). The CDR3 loop reads CASSVATGSMDTQYF. CDR3 nucleotides: TGTGCCAGCAGCGTAGCCACAGGTTCAATGGATACGCAGTATTTT.